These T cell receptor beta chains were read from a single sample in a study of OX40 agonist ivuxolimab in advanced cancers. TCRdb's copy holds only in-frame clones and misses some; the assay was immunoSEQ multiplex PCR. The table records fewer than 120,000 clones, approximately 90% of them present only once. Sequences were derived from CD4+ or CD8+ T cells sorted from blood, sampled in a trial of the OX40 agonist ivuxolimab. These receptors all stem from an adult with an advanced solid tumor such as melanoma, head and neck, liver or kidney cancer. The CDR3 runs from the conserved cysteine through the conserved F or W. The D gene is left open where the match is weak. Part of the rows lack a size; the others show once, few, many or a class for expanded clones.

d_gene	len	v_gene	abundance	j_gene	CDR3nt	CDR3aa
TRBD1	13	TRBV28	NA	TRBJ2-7	TGTGCCAGCACAACAGGGGGCGGCGGCGAGCAGTACTTC	CASTTGGGGEQYF
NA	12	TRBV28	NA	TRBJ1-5	TGTGCCGTTCAGGGGATCAATCAGCCCCAGCATTTT	CAVQGINQPQHF
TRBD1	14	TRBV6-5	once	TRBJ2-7	TGTGCCAGCAGTTACGGCGGACAGGGGGCTAAGCAGTACTTC	CASSYGGQGAKQYF
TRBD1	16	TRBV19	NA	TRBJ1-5	TGTGCCAGTAGTATTATGGGACAGGCTAGCAATCAGCCCCAGCATTTT	CASSIMGQASNQPQHF
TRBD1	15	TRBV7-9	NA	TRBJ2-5	TGTGCCAGCAGCTTGTTTCAGGGGGCTGGGGAGACCCAGTACTTC	CASSLFQGAGETQYF
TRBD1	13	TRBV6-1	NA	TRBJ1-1	TGTGCCAGCACGGACAGGGCTATCAACATCGCTTTCTTT	CASTDRAINIAFF
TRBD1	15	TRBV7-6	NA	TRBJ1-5	TGTGCCAGCAGCCAGGGACAGGGCGGCAATCAGCCCCAGCATTTT	CASSQGQGGNQPQHF
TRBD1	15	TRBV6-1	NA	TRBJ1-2	TGTGCCAGCAGTGAGGGACAGGGGCCTTACTATGGCTACACCTTC	CASSEGQGPYYGYTF
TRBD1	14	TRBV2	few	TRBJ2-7	TGTGCCAGCAGTGCAGGGGGTCACCCCGGGGAGCAGTACTTC	CASSAGGHPGEQYF
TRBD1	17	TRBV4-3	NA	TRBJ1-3	TGCGCCAGCAGCCAAGGGAGGGACAGGGGCGGTGGAAACACCATATATTTT	CASSQGRDRGGGNTIYF
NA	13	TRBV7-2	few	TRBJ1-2	TGTGCCAGCACTAAACAGGGAGGGGATGGCTACACCTTC	CASTKQGGDGYTF
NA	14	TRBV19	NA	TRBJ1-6	TGTGCCAGTAGTATTGGGAACAGGGATTCACCCCTCCACTTT	CASSIGNRDSPLHF
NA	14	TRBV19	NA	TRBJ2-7	TGTGCCAGTAGTATAGCAGGGAGTGACTACGAGCAGTACTTC	CASSIAGSDYEQYF
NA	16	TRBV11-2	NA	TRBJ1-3	TGTGCCAGCAGTTCAAACCCCCGGAGCTCTGGAAACACCATATATTTT	CASSSNPRSSGNTIYF
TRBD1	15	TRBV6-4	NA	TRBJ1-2	TGTGCCAGCAGTGTCGGGACAGGTGATGGCTATGGCTACACCTTC	CASSVGTGDGYGYTF
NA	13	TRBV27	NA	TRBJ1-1	TGTGCCAGCAAGGGGTCATACCTTAACGTGGCTTTCTTT	CASKGSYLNVAFF
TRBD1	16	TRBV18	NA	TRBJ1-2	TGTGCCAGCTCCCTCGGACAGGGGGAGCTGAACTATGGCTACACCTTC	CASSLGQGELNYGYTF
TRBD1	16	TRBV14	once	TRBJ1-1	TGTGCCAGCAGCCCACAGACAGGGATGGTGAACACTGAAGCTTTCTTT	CASSPQTGMVNTEAFF
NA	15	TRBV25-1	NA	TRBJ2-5	TGTGCCAGCAGCCATGTCAGGCGGGGAGCGGAGACCCAGTACTTC	CASSHVRRGAETQYF
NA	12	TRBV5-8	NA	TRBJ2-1	TGTGCCAGCAGCTTGACCAGGGCTGAGCAGTTCTTC	CASSLTRAEQFF
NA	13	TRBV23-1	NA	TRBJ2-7	TGCGCCAGCAGATCGGAGGGGTTCCACGAGCAGTACTTC	CASRSEGFHEQYF
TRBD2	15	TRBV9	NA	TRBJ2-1	TGTGCCAGCAGCGTAGAGCCGGGAGGTTACAATGAGCAGTTCTTC	CASSVEPGGYNEQFF
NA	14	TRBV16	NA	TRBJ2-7	TGTGCCAGCGGAAAAGGGGGGTTCTCTTACGAGCAGTACTTC	CASGKGGFSYEQYF
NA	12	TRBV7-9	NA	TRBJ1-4	TGTGCCAGCAGCTTAGGGCCCCAAAAACTGTTTTTT	CASSLGPQKLFF
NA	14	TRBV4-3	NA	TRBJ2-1	TGCGCCAGCAGCCAAAGCTCCTGGGACAATGAGCAGTTCTTC	CASSQSSWDNEQFF
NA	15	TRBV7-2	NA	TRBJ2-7	TGTGCCAGCAGCCATTCTGCCTCCGATCCGTACGAGCAGTACTTC	CASSHSASDPYEQYF
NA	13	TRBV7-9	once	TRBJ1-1	TGTGCCAGCAGCTTAACGGCCCCTGCTGAAGCTTTCTTT	CASSLTAPAEAFF
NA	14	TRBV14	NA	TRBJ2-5	TGTGCCAGCAGCCAAGTGGGACACCAAGAGACCCAGTACTTC	CASSQVGHQETQYF
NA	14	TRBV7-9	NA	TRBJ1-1	TGTGCCAGCAGTCTCGAACAGGGGAACACTGAAGCTTTCTTT	CASSLEQGNTEAFF
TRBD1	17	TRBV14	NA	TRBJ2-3	TGTGCCAGCAGCCTTCGGACAGGGAGAGAGTTCGCAGATACGCAGTATTTT	CASSLRTGREFADTQYF
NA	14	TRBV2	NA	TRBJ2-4	TGTGCCAGCAGGTCGGACAGACTCAAAAACATTCAGTACTTC	CASRSDRLKNIQYF
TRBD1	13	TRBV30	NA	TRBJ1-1	TGTGCCGCTCAACAGGGGCTGAACACTGAAGCTTTCTTT	CAAQQGLNTEAFF
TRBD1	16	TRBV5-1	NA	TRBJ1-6	TGCGCCAGCAGCGCGGGACAGCTAGCGTATAATTCACCCCTCCACTTT	CASSAGQLAYNSPLHF
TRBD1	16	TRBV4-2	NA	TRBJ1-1	TGTGCCAGCAGCCACCCACAGGGGGCGCAGGGCACTGAAGCTTTCTTT	CASSHPQGAQGTEAFF
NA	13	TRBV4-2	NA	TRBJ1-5	TGTGCCAGCAGCCGGTATAGCAATCAGCCCCAGCATTTT	CASSRYSNQPQHF
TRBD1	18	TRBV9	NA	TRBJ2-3	TGTGCCAGCAGCGTAGGGGGAACGGGACAGGGCGGCACAGATACGCAGTATTTT	CASSVGGTGQGGTDTQYF
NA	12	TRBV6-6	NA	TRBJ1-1	TGTGCCAGCAATCAGGGAAACGGGGAAGCTTTCTTT	CASNQGNGEAFF
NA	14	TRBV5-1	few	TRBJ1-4	TGCGCCAGCAGCCCCGGGACGAACAATGAAAAACTGTTTTTT	CASSPGTNNEKLFF
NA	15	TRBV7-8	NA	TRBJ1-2	TGTGCCAGCAGCTTAGACAGGGCTACTAACTATGGCTACACCTTC	CASSLDRATNYGYTF
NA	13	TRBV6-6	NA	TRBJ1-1	TGTGCCAGCAGTCTCAGGGAGGACACTGAAGCTTTCTTT	CASSLREDTEAFF
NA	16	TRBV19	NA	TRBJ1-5	TGTGCCAGTAGTATCTCGGTGGAGGGGGTCGATCAGCCCCAGCATTTT	CASSISVEGVDQPQHF
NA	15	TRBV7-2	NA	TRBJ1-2	TGTGCCAGCAGCCCTCCGGACAGTCTACCATATGGCTACACCTTC	CASSPPDSLPYGYTF
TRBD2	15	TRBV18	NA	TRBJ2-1	TGTGCCAGCTCACGTTATAGCGGGCTCAACAATGAGCAGTTCTTC	CASSRYSGLNNEQFF
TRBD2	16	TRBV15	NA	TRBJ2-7	TGTGCCACCAGCAGAGATAGGGCTAGCGGTGCCTACGAGCAGTACTTC	CATSRDRASGAYEQYF
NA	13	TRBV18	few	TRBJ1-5	TGTGCCAGCTCACAGGACCGAAGTCAGCCCCAGCATTTT	CASSQDRSQPQHF
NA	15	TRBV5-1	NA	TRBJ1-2	TGCGCCAGCAGGGGGGCGGAGGGCCCTAACTATGGCTACACCTTC	CASRGAEGPNYGYTF
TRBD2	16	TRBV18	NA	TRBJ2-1	TGTGCCAGTTCCGATAACCGTCCAGCGGGGGGCGATGAGCAGTTCTTC	CASSDNRPAGGDEQFF
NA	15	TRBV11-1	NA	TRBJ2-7	TGTGCCAGCACCCTCTCGCCGGGAGTTGCCTACGAGCAGTACTTC	CASTLSPGVAYEQYF
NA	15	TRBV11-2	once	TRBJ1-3	TGTGCCAGCAGCTTAGATCAAGTCCCCGGAAACACCATATATTTT	CASSLDQVPGNTIYF
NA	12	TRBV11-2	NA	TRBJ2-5	TGTGCCAGCTCTTACTCACAAGAGACCCAGTACTTC	CASSYSQETQYF
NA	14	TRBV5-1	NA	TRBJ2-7	TGTGCCAGCAGCGGTTACGGGGGTTCCTACGAGCAGTACTTC	CASSGYGGSYEQYF
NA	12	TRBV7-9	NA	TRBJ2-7	TGTGCCAGCAGCTTAGACAGGGACGAGCAGTACTTC	CASSLDRDEQYF
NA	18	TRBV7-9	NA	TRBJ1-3	TGTGCCAGCAGTCCTACTCCGGGACAACGAAGCTCTGGAAACACCATATATTTT	CASSPTPGQRSSGNTIYF
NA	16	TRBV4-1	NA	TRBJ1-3	TGCGCCAGCAGCCAAGACGCGGCAGGGAACGGAAACACCATATATTTT	CASSQDAAGNGNTIYF
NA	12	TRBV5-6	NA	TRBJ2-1	TGTGCCAGCAGCTTTTTTTCCGGTGAGCAGTTCTTC	CASSFFSGEQFF